These 5 T cell receptor beta chains share one sample of origin, sequenced in a study of shared clonotypes between healthy human individuals. CD45RO-negative, CCR7-positively selected cells formed the naive CD8 fraction, excluding terminally differentiated effector memory CD45RA+ cells. Using immunoSEQ multiplex PCR, the repertoire was profiled, and TCRdb retains in-frame clones only, with some absent. The table includes around 2,100,000 clones, over 85% detected once. Sequencing input: naive CD8+ T cells sorted from blood. All receptors derive from a man between 18 and 35 years old in good health.

The chain joins TRBV7-2 to TRBJ2-5, with D perhaps matching TRBD1 (7 bases). V lost 7 bases, J lost 1 base, and 16 bases lay in between. Germline V gene lookup returns CDR1 SGHTA and CDR2 FQGNSA. There are 15 residues in the CDR3. CDR3 sequence (DNA): TGTGCCAGCACCCCCCTGCAGGGGGGCCAAGAGACCCAGTACTTC. Translation gives CASTPLQGGQETQYF.

This chain connects TRBV6-6 to TRBJ2-1, with D unresolved. The CDR3 consists of 12 residues. V shed 6 bases and J shed 8 bases, with 11 bases lying between them. Germline CDR1 and CDR2: MNHNY and SVGAGI (reference sequence). This CDR3 is CASSFLEDEQFF. The CDR3 DNA reads as TGTGCCAGCAGCTTCCTTGAGGATGAGCAGTTCTTC.

The rearrangement links TRBV30 to TRBJ2-2; 9 bases agree with TRBD1. This CDR3 has 16 residues. The germline CDR1 and CDR2 sequences are GTSNPN and SVGIG (reference sequence). With V trimmed by 2 bases and J by 5 bases, 9 bases remained unmatched. This CDR3 reads CAWSSWTGEGTGELFF. The CDR3 DNA follows: TGTGCCTGGAGTAGTTGGACAGGGGAAGGGACCGGGGAGCTGTTTTTT.

On this clone itself: The sample holds other DNA sequences that translate to the same CDR3. This rearrangement joins TRBV7-9 to TRBJ1-1; 8 bases match TRBD1. CDR3 length: 14 amino acids. The germline CDR1 and CDR2 sequences are SEHNR and FQNEAQ (reference sequence). Trimming took 1 base from V and 3 from J; bases not matched to a gene: 1. CDR3: CASSLDRGYTEAFF. CDR3 sequence (DNA): TGTGCCAGCAGCTTAGACAGGGGGTACACTGAAGCTTTCTTT.

V gene TRBV7-9 combines with J gene TRBJ2-2; D might be TRBD2 (5 bases). The length of the CDR3 is 14 residues. The V end was cut by 5 bases, the J end by 6 bases, with 13 bases between. The germline V gene has CDR1 SEHNR and CDR2 FQNEAQ (reference sequence). The CDR3 loop is CASSRSWEPGELFF. The CDR3 nucleotides read TGTGCCAGCAGCCGGTCATGGGAGCCCGGGGAGCTGTTTTTT.